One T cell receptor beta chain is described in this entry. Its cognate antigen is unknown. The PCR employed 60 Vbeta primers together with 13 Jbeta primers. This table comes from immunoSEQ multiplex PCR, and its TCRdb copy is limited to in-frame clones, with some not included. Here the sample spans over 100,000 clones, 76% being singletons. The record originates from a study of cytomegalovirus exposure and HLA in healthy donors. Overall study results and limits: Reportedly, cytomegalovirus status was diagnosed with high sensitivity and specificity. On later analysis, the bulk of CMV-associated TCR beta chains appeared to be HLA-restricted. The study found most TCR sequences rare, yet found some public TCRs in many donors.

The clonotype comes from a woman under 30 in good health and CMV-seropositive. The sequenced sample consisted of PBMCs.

CDR3 sequence (DNA): TGTGCCAGCAGTGAGTGGGCTAGCGGGCGCACAGATACGCAGTATTTT. This gives the protein CASSEWASGRTDTQYF. This sequence joins TRBV2 and TRBJ2-3, with 8 bases fitting TRBD2. The germline V gene encodes CDR1 SNHLY and CDR2 FYNNEI. V lost 3 bases and J lost 1; bases outside the gene matches: 6. CDR3 length: 16 amino acids.